The sequence of this T cell receptor (beta chain) was determined in a study of T cells in Graves' hyperthyroidism and ophthalmopathy. This clonotype was seen many times. Trimming left V 9 bases short and J 7 bases short, with 9 bases between. The germline V gene has CDR1 SEHNR and CDR2 FQNEAQ (reference sequence). There are 10 residues in the CDR3. Template material for amplifying TCR beta CDR3 regions consisted of RNA transcripts. HTBI primers drove first-round RT-PCR of the TCR CDR3. TCRdb re-called the multiplex PCR reads through MiXCR, storing one row per CDR3 protein. The sample has approximately 330,000 distinct CDR3 sequences, 21% seen once.

Sample: blood. This clonotype was sampled from a woman aged 45-59 years with Graves' hyperthyroidism. The J gene is TRBJ1-1, the V gene TRBV7-9; D is unclear. The CDR3 coding sequence is TGTGCCAGTTCGGTGGGTGAAGCTTTCTTT. As protein: CASSVGEAFF.